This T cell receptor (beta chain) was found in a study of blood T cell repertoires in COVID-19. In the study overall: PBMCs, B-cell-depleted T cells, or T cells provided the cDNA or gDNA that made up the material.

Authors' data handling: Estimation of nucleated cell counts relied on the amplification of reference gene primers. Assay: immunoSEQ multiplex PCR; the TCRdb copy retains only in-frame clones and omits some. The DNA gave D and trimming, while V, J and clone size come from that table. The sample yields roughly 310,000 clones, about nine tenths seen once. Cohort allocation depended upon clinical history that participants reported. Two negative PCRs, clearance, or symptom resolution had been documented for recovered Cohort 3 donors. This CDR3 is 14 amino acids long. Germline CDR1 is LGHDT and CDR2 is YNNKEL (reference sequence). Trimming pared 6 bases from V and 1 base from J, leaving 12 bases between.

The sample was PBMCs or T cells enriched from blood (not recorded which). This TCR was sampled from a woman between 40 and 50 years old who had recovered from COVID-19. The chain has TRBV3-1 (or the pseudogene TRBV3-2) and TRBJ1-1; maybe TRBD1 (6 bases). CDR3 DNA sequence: TGTGCCAGCAGGTCCTTACAGGGGAACACTGAAGCTTTCTTT. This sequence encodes CASRSLQGNTEAFF.